This record concerns one TCR beta chain sequence. Antigen unknown. The data stem from a study of graft-versus-host responses after intestinal transplantation. Study summary: Each of the recipients got a multivisceral, liver-intestinal, or isolated intestinal transplant. Recipients uniformly received anti-thymocyte globulin induction, followed by tacrolimus and steroids for two to four years.

Using immunoSEQ multiplex PCR, the repertoire was profiled, and TCRdb retains in-frame clones only, with some absent. This repertoire shows over 75,000 clones, 86% found once; its top ten account for about 1.5%. There are 13 residues in the CDR3. Germline lookup yields CDR1 SNHLY and CDR2 FYNNEI. V lost 3 bases to trimming and J lost 4 bases, with 9 bases between them. Study-level findings and limits: An association linked early post-transplant HvG declines with peak circulating GvH clone levels. When patients had graft-donor T cell macrochimerism, their allografts held high graft-versus-host to host-versus-graft clonal ratios.

The material was PBMCs, obtained 255 days after intestinal transplant. The chain carries TRBV2 and TRBJ1-2; D call uncertain. This sequence originates from a human patient who received an intestinal transplant, so some T cells may come from the graft donor. The CDR3 sequence is CASSEPEIYGYTF. The DNA for the CDR3 is TGTGCCAGCAGTGAGCCGGAGATCTATGGCTACACCTTC.